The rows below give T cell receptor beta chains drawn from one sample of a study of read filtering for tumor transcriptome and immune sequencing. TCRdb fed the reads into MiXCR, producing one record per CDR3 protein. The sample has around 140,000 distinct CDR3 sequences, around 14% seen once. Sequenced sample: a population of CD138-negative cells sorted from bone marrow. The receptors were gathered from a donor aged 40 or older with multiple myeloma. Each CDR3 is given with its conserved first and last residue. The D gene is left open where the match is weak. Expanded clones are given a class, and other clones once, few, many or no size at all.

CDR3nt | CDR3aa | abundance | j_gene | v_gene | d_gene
TGTGCCAGCAGCAGACTAGCGGAGCAGAGCTACGAGCAGTACTTC | CASSRLAEQSYEQYF | many | TRBJ2-7 | TRBV6-2/TRBV6-3 | TRBD2
TGCAGCGTCGGGCAGTCCCAGACCCAGTACTTC | CSVGQSQTQYF | many | TRBJ2-5 | TRBV29-1 | .
TGCGCCAGCGGAGGGGGACGGAGCGGAACACTCACAGATACGCAGTATTTT | CASGGGRSGTLTDTQYF | many | TRBJ2-3 | TRBV5-1 | .
TGTGCCAGCACTAAAAGGGGGGGTAATAGCAATCAGCCCCAGCATTTT | CASTKRGGNSNQPQHF | many | TRBJ1-5 | TRBV6-2/TRBV6-3 | .
TGTGCCAGCAGCAGGATTGTTTTAAACACTGAAGCTTTCTTT | CASSRIVLNTEAFF | many | TRBJ1-1 | TRBV13 | .
TGTGCCAGCAGCGCCGGAGCAGGGGGGCCACAAGAGACCCAGTACTTC | CASSAGAGGPQETQYF | many | TRBJ2-5 | TRBV11-2 | .
TGTGCCATCAGGGGGGACTTCAGCTCCTACAATGAGCAGTTCTTC | CAIRGDFSSYNEQFF | many | TRBJ2-1 | TRBV10-3 | .
TGTGCCAGCAGTTTACCCGGGACAGACTATGGCTACACCTTC | CASSLPGTDYGYTF | many | TRBJ1-2 | TRBV12-3/TRBV12-4 | TRBD1
TGTGCCAGCAGTGACTGGAACAGGGGGCAATCTAGGGGTGAGCAGTTCTTC | CASSDWNRGQSRGEQFF | many | TRBJ2-1 | TRBV6-4 | TRBD1
TGTGCCACCAGTGATTTGCTTGCTAGCGGAGGAAACCAGCAGTTCTTC | CATSDLLASGGNQQFF | many | TRBJ2-1 | TRBV24-1 | TRBD2
TGTGCCAGCAGCTCTAGCGGGGAGGGAAGCTCCTACGAGCAGTACTTC | CASSSSGEGSSYEQYF | . | TRBJ2-7 | TRBV7-6 | TRBD2
TGTGCCAGCAGCCAAGGAGGAGATACGCAGTATTTT | CASSQGGDTQYF | . | TRBJ2-3 | TRBV3-1 | .
TGTGCCAGCAGTGAGGACAGGGGGACTAATTCACCCCTCCACTTT | CASSEDRGTNSPLHF | many | TRBJ1-6 | TRBV2 | TRBD1
TGTGCCAGCAGCTCCCCTCCTAGCGGGAGCCGCTACGAGCAGTACTTC | CASSSPPSGSRYEQYF | many | TRBJ2-7 | TRBV28 | TRBD2
TGTGCCAGCAGCGACCAAAACAGGGGGGGGCCAGATACGCAGTATTTT | CASSDQNRGGPDTQYF | . | TRBJ2-3 | TRBV11-3 | .
TGCAGCGTTCTGAGGGGGGGGGGGGAGACCCAGTACTTC | CSVLRGGGETQYF | . | TRBJ2-5 | TRBV29-1 | .
TGTGCCAGCAGTCGCACCTACGACGGGAGAGAGACCCAGTACTTC | CASSRTYDGRETQYF | many | TRBJ2-5 | TRBV6-2/TRBV6-3 | .